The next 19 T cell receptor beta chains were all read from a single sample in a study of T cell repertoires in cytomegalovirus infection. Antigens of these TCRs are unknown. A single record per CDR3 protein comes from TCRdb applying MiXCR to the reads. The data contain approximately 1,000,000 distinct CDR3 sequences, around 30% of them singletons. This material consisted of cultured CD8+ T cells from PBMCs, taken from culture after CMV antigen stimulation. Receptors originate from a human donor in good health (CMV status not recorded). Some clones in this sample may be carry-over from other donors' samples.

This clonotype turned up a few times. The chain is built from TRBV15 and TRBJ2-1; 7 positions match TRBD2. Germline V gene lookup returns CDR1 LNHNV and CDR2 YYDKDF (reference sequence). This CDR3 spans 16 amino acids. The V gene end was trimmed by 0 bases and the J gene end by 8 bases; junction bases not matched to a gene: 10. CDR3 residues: CATSREGRGRSDEQFF. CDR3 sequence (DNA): TGTGCCACCAGCAGAGAAGGGCGGGGGAGATCGGATGAGCAGTTCTTC.

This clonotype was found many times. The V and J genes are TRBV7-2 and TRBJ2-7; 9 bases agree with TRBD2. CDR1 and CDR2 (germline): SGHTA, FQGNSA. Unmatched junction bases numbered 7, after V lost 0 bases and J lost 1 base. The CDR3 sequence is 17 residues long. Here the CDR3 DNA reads TGTGCCAGCAGCTTAGCGCTGAAGCGGGGGGCGTCCTACGAGCAGTACTTC. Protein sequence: CASSLALKRGASYEQYF. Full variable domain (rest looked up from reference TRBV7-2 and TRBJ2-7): GAGVSQSPSNKVTEKGKDVELRCDPISGHTALYWYRQSLGQGLEFLIYFQGNSAPDKSGLPSDRFSAERTGGSVSTLTIQRTQQEDSAVYLCASSLALKRGASYEQYFGPGTRLTVT.

The CDR3 bases are TGTGCCAGCAGCTTGGACGACAGCTCCTACAATGAGCAGTTCTTC. Residues: CASSLDDSSYNEQFF. The chain couples TRBV5-6 to TRBJ2-1; D is possibly TRBD1 (5 bases). V lost 0 bases and J 0 bases, leaving 7 bases between the germline ends. The V gene's germline CDR1 is SGHDT and CDR2 YYEEEE. The length of the CDR3 is 15 residues.

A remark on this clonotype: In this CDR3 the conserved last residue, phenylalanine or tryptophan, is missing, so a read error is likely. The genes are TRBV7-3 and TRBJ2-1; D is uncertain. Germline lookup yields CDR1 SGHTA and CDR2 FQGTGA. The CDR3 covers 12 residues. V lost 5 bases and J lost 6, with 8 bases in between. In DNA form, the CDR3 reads TGTGCCAGCAGCCGAGGATCCAATGAGCAGTTCTCC. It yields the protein CASSRGSNEQFS.

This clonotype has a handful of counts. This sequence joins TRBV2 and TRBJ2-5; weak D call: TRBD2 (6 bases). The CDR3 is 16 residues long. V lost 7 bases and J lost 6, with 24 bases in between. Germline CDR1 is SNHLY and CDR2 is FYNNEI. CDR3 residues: CASTARRLGVDQTQYF. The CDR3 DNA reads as TGTGCCAGCACGGCGCGAAGACTAGGAGTCGATCAGACCCAGTACTTC.

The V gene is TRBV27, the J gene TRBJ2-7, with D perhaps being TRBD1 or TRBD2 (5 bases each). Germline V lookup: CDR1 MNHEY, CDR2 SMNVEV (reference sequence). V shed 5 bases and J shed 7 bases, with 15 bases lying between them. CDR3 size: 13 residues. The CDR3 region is CASSHPGTEEQYF. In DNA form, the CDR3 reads TGTGCCAGCAGTCACCCCGGGACCGAAGAGCAGTACTTC.

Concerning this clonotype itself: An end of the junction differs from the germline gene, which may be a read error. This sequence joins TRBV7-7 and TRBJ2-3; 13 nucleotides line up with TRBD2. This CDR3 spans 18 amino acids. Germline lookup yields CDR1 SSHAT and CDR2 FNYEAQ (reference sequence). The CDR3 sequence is CASSRRFQLAGGPDTQYF. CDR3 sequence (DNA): TGTGCTAGCAGCAGAAGATTTCAACTAGCGGGGGGGCCAGATACGCAGTATTTT. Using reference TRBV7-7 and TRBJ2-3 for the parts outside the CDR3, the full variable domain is GAGVSQSPRYKVTKRGQDVTLRCDPISSHATLYWYQQALGQGPEFLTYFNYEAQPDKSGLPSDRFSAERPEGSISTLTIQRTEQRDSAMYRCASSRRFQLAGGPDTQYFGPGTRLTVL.

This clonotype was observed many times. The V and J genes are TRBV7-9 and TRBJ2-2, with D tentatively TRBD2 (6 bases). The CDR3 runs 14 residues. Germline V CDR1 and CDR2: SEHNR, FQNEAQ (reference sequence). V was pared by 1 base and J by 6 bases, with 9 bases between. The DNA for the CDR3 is TGTGCCAGCAGCTTAGTCGGGGGTGCCGGGGAGCTGTTTTTT. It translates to CASSLVGGAGELFF.

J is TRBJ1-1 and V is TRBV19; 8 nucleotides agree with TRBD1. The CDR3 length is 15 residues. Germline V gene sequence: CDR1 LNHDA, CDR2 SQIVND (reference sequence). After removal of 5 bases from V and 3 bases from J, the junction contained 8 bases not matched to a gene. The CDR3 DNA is TGTGCCAGTAGTCTCTACTCGACAGGGGACACTGAAGCTTTCTTT. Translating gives CASSLYSTGDTEAFF.

The CDR3 loop is CASSGAPYNEQFF. CDR3 bases: TGTGCCAGTTCGGGGGCCCCTTACAATGAGCAGTTCTTC. The J gene is TRBJ2-1, the V gene TRBV19; D may match TRBD1 or TRBD2 (6 bases each). The V end was cut by 8 bases, the J end by 4 bases, with 12 bases between. Germline V lookup: CDR1 LNHDA, CDR2 SQIVND (reference sequence). This CDR3 is 13 amino acids long.

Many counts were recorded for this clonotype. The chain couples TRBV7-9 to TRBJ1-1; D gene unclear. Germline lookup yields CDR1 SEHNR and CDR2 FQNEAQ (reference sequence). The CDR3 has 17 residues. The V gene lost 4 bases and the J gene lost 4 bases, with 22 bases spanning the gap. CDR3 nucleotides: TGTGCCAGCAGCTCGGGAGTTCCGGCCCTTGTGGGCACTGAAGCTTTCTTT. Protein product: CASSSGVPALVGTEAFF.

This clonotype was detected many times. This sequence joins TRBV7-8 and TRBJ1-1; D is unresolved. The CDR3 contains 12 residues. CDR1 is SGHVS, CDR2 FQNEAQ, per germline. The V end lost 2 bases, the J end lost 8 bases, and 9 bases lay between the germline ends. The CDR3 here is CASSLYGTEAFF. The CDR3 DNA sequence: TGTGCCAGCAGCTTATATGGCACCGAAGCTTTCTTT.

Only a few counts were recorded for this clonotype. In DNA form, the CDR3 reads TGTGCCAGCAGCTCTATCCCCTTTAGCGGGGGGAGCACCGGGGAGCTGTTTTTT. Amino acid sequence: CASSSIPFSGGSTGELFF. The genes are TRBV7-6 and TRBJ2-2; 10 bases map to TRBD2. Germline V CDR1 and CDR2: SGHVS, FNYEAQ. V trimming: 4 bases; J trimming: 4 bases; junction bases outside the gene matches: 12. CDR3 length: 18 residues.

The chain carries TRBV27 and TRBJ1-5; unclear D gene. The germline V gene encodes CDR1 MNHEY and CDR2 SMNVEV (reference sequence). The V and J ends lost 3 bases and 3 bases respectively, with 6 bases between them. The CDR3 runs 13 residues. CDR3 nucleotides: TGTGCCAGCAGTTTGGTCCTCAATCAGCCCCAGCATTTT. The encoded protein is CASSLVLNQPQHF.

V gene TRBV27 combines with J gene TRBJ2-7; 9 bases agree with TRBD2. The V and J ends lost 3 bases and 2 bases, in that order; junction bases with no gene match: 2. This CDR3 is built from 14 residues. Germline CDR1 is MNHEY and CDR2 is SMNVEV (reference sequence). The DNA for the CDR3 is TGTGCCAGCAGTTTCGCGGGGGGGCCCTACGAGCAGTACTTC. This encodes CASSFAGGPYEQYF.

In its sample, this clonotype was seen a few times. CDR3 DNA: TGTGCCAGCAGTTACAGGTTGTGGCAGGCCGAAAGCCTTAATCAGCCCCAGCATTTT. The encoded protein is CASSYRLWQAESLNQPQHF. The V gene is TRBV6-2 or TRBV6-3, the J gene TRBJ1-5; D ambiguous. V was shortened by 2 bases and J by 4 bases, with 24 bases between the two germline ends. The CDR3 consists of 19 residues. Germline V gene sequence: CDR1 MNHEY, CDR2 SVGEGT.

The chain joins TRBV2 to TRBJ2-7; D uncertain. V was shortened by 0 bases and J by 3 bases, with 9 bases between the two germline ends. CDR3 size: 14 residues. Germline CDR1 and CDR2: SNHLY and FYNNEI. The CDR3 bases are TGTGCCAGCAGTGAAGCCCGAGGTCTCTACGAGCAGTACGTC. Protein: CASSEARGLYEQYV.

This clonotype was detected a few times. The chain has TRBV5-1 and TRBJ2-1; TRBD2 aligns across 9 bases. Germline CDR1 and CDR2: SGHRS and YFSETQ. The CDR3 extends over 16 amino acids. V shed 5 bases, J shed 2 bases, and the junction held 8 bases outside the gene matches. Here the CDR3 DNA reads TGCGCCAGCAGTGGCGCGGGGGGGCGAACCTACAATGAGCAGTTCTTC. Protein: CASSGAGGRTYNEQFF.

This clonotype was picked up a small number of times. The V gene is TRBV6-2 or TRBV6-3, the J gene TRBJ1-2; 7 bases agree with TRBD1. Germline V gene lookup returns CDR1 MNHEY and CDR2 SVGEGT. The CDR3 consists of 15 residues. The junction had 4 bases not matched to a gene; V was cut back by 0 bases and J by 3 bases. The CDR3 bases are TGTGCCAGCAGTTACTCCGGACAGGTTTACTATGGCTACACCTTC. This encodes CASSYSGQVYYGYTF.